The sequence of this T cell receptor beta chain was determined in a study of OX40 agonist ivuxolimab in advanced cancers. Across the study: Patients in dose escalation had liver, melanoma, kidney or head and neck cancers. Anti-PD-1, anti-PD-L1 or anti-CTLA-4 therapy given earlier was allowed, and roughly 40% had some.

TCRdb's copy holds only in-frame clones and misses some; the assay was immunoSEQ multiplex PCR. The sample shows about 76,000 clones, roughly 91% of them seen only once. The CDR3 is 12 amino acids. Trimming left V 7 bases short and J 5 bases short, with 6 bases between. The germline V gene encodes CDR1 MDHEN and CDR2 SYDVKM. Material: CD4+ or CD8+ T cells sorted from blood, obtained in a trial of the OX40 agonist ivuxolimab. The origin of this receptor is an adult with an advanced solid tumor such as melanoma, head and neck, liver or kidney cancer. The V gene is TRBV28, the J gene TRBJ1-6; no firm D call. CDR3 bases: TGTGCCAGCAACGAGGATAATTCACCCCTCCACTTT. It encodes CASNEDNSPLHF.